Listed below are T cell receptor beta chains from one sample, sequenced in a study of blood T cell repertoires in COVID-19. TCRdb keeps only in-frame clones here, not all; method: immunoSEQ multiplex PCR. This sample carries 200,000 to 250,000 clones, 88% of them seen once, and the ten largest clones take over 12%. The sample consisted of PBMCs or T cells enriched from blood (not recorded which). These receptors originate from a woman aged 45-65 years with acute COVID-19. Each CDR3 is given with its conserved first and last residue. The D gene is left open where the match is weak. Size tells how often a clone was seen (once, few, many) or the class of an expanded clone, and some rows leave it out.

D gene | clone size | J gene | V gene | CDR3 length | CDR3 DNA | CDR3 protein
- | - | TRBJ1-6 | TRBV1 | 17 | TGCACCAGCAGCCAACGGGGCCCGGGGGCCTATAATTCACCCCTCCACTTT | CTSSQRGPGAYNSPLHF
TRBD1 | - | TRBJ1-6 | TRBV5-8 | 15 | TGTGCCAGCAGACCCAGGACAGGGAGGTATTCACCCCTCCACTTT | CASRPRTGRYSPLHF
TRBD1 | - | TRBJ2-3 | TRBV3-1/TRBV3-2 | 16 | TGTGCCAGCAGCCCCCTAGACAGGGAAAGGACAGATACGCAGTATTTT | CASSPLDRERTDTQYF
TRBD2 | - | TRBJ2-1 | TRBV5-1 | 12 | TGCGCCAGCACTAGCGGGAGGGCTGAGCAGTTCTTC | CASTSGRAEQFF
- | once | TRBJ2-7 | TRBV18 | 13 | TGTGCCAGCTCACGACAGGAACCCTACGAGCAGTACTTC | CASSRQEPYEQYF
- | - | TRBJ2-1 | TRBV6-5 | 15 | TGTGCCAGCAGGGTAGGACTGTTCTCCTACAATGAGCAGTTCTTC | CASRVGLFSYNEQFF
- | - | TRBJ1-2 | TRBV28 | 13 | TGTGCCACAACCCTCGAGGGGGGGTCTGGCTACACCTTC | CATTLEGGSGYTF
- | few | TRBJ2-7 | TRBV28 | 14 | TGTGCCAGCAGTAACCGTCAGGGATCCTACGAGCAGTACTTC | CASSNRQGSYEQYF
TRBD2 | - | TRBJ2-1 | TRBV7-3 | 13 | TGTGCCAGCAGCGGGGACTACAACAATGAGCAGTTCTTC | CASSGDYNNEQFF
- | - | TRBJ2-2 | TRBV4-1 | 17 | TGCGCCAGCAGCCAAGGGGGGGGCAGAACGAACACCGGGGAGCTGTTTTTT | CASSQGGGRTNTGELFF
TRBD1 | - | TRBJ2-7 | TRBV5-5 | 15 | TGTGCCAGCAGATCTGGACAGGGGGCGCAATACGAGCAGTACTTC | CASRSGQGAQYEQYF
- | - | TRBJ2-1 | TRBV28 | 15 | TGTGCCAGCACCAGGCTCGGGGGTTCCTACAATGAGCAGTTCTTC | CASTRLGGSYNEQFF
TRBD1 | - | TRBJ2-3 | TRBV19 | 13 | TGTGCCAGTCGGGACAGGGTCACAGATACGCAGTATTTT | CASRDRVTDTQYF
TRBD2 | - | TRBJ2-1 | TRBV7-2 | 16 | TGTGCCAGCAGCCGGCAATTGGGACTAACCTACAATGAGCAGTTCTTC | CASSRQLGLTYNEQFF
- | - | TRBJ2-3 | TRBV9 | 13 | TGTGCCAGCAGCGTAGCTAGCACAGATACGCAGTATTTT | CASSVASTDTQYF
TRBD1 | - | TRBJ1-1 | TRBV2 | 13 | TGTGCCAGCAAGAGGACAGGGAACACTGAAGCTTTCTTT | CASKRTGNTEAFF
TRBD2 | - | TRBJ2-3 | TRBV6-4 | 16 | TGTGCCAGCAGTGACTCGACTAGCGGGAGCACAGATACGCAGTATTTT | CASSDSTSGSTDTQYF
TRBD2 | - | TRBJ2-3 | TRBV7-9 | 17 | TGTGCCAGCAGTCCAGGGGTAGCGGGACTATCCACAGATACGCAGTATTTT | CASSPGVAGLSTDTQYF
TRBD2 | - | TRBJ2-3 | TRBV28 | 19 | TGTGCCAGCAGTCCCTACTCGACTAGCGGGAGGGCCTACAGAGATACGCAGTATTTT | CASSPYSTSGRAYRDTQYF
TRBD1 | - | TRBJ1-5 | TRBV7-8 | 14 | TGTGCCAGCAGCTTAGACAGGGGGAATCAGCCCCAGCATTTT | CASSLDRGNQPQHF
- | - | TRBJ1-6 | TRBV28 | 18 | TGTGCCAGCAGCTCTCCCGGGGACACCAACTCCTATAATTCACCCCTCCACTTT | CASSSPGDTNSYNSPLHF
TRBD2 | - | TRBJ2-7 | TRBV7-2 | 16 | TGTGCCAGCAGCTTAGAGGGCGGGGGGGTCCCTTACGAGCAGTACTTC | CASSLEGGGVPYEQYF
- | - | TRBJ2-7 | TRBV5-1 | 12 | TGCGCCAGCAGCTTGGACAGAAACGAGCAGTACTTC | CASSLDRNEQYF
TRBD2 | - | TRBJ2-1 | TRBV28 | 14 | TGTGCCAGCGGGACTAGCGGGAGGGTGGGGGAGCAGTTCTTC | CASGTSGRVGEQFF
- | - | TRBJ2-1 | TRBV11-3 | 12 | TGTGCCAGCAGCTCCCCCAACAATGAGCAGTTCTTC | CASSSPNNEQFF
- | - | TRBJ1-5 | TRBV15 | 14 | TGTGCCACCAGCAGATTCAGGGGAGATCAGCCCCAGCATTTT | CATSRFRGDQPQHF
- | - | TRBJ2-4 | TRBV6-2/TRBV6-3 | 14 | TGTGCCAGCAGTTACGGGGGCCACAAAAACATTCAGTACTTC | CASSYGGHKNIQYF
- | - | TRBJ1-3 | TRBV19 | 16 | TGTGCCAGTAGTATTGGGAGGGCCGCTCGGTGGAACACCATATATTTT | CASSIGRAARWNTIYF
- | few | TRBJ2-3 | TRBV7-3 | 16 | TGTGCCAGCAGCGAACAAACAGGGTTGCGCACAGATACGCAGTATTTT | CASSEQTGLRTDTQYF
- | - | TRBJ1-6 | TRBV15 | 15 | TGTGCCACCAGCCCCATCGGGTCTTATAATTCACCCCTCCACTTT | CATSPIGSYNSPLHF
- | - | TRBJ1-1 | TRBV29-1 | 13 | TGCAGCGTTCAATGGACAGTGAACACTGAAGCTTTCTTT | CSVQWTVNTEAFF
- | - | TRBJ1-5 | TRBV7-2 | 12 | TGTGCCAGCAGACCGACGCGGGGGCCCCAGCATTTT | CASRPTRGPQHF
TRBD2 | once | TRBJ2-2 | TRBV25-1 | 16 | TGTGCCAGCAGTGAATACGAGGGGAGGGGCACCGGGGAGCTGTTTTTT | CASSEYEGRGTGELFF